These 11 T cell receptor beta chains originate from one sample sequenced in a study of T cell responses to AZD1222 COVID-19 vaccine. The method was immunoSEQ multiplex PCR; TCRdb's version includes in-frame clones alone and lacks a portion of them. The sample carries over 65,000 clones, about 91% recorded once. Sequencing used peripheral blood, obtained on day 0 of MenACWY control vaccination. Receptors were obtained from an adult in good health.

Here the CDR3 reads CASSQVRGAGEQYF. CDR3 DNA sequence: TGTGCCAGCAGCCAAGTTCGGGGGGCGGGCGAGCAGTACTTC. This sequence joins TRBV14 and TRBJ2-7, with a weak D call TRBD2 (7 bases). The CDR3 loop spans 14 amino acids. The V gene's germline CDR1 is SGHDN and CDR2 FVKESK. The germline V and J ends were trimmed by 1 base and 6 bases, with 13 bases remaining between them.

The gene calls are TRBV2 and TRBJ1-6, with TRBD1 matching 9 bases. The CDR3 contains 16 residues. The J segment lost 5 bases and the V segment lost 1 base, leaving 3 bases of the junction unmatched. Germline CDR1 is SNHLY and CDR2 is FYNNEI. CDR3: CASSEETGGNNSPLHF. The CDR3 nucleotides are TGTGCCAGCAGTGAAGAAACAGGGGGCAATAATTCACCCCTCCACTTT.

This clone was detected once. J is TRBJ1-1 and V is TRBV6-5; tentative D call: TRBD1 (5 bases). CDR3 length: 15 residues. Germline-derived CDR1 and CDR2 are MNHEY and SVGAGI. V lost 2 bases and J 5 bases, leaving 15 bases between the germline ends. CDR3 protein: CASSYATPRGTEAFF. CDR3 sequence (DNA): TGTGCCAGCAGTTACGCGACACCGAGGGGAACTGAAGCTTTCTTT.

The chain employs TRBV9 and TRBJ2-5; tentatively, D is TRBD2 (5 bases). The germline CDR1 and CDR2 sequences are SGDLS and YYNGEE. Trimming left V 4 bases short and J 5 bases short, with 24 bases between. The length of the CDR3 is 17 residues. This CDR3 reads CASSSQEEGVNRETQYF. The CDR3 DNA follows: TGTGCCAGCAGCTCCCAGGAAGAGGGAGTAAATCGGGAGACCCAGTACTTC.

The chain couples TRBV7-9 to TRBJ1-6; D remains unclear. This CDR3 is 12 amino acids long. V was shortened by 2 bases and J by 7 bases, with 3 bases between the two germline ends. Germline lookup yields CDR1 SEHNR and CDR2 FQNEAQ (reference sequence). CDR3: CASSLWNSPLHF. The CDR3 nucleotides are TGTGCCAGCAGCTTATGGAATTCACCCCTCCACTTT.

This clone showed up just a few times. V gene TRBV9 combines with J gene TRBJ1-4; maybe TRBD1 (6 bases). This CDR3 comprises 15 residues. Deletions cut 2 bases from V and 5 bases from J, with 13 bases between. Germline CDR1 SGDLS, CDR2 YYNGEE. CDR3 DNA: TGTGCCAGCAGCGTCGCAGGGGAAGGGAATGAAAAACTGTTTTTT. Amino acid sequence: CASSVAGEGNEKLFF.

This clone was observed a single time. The chain joins TRBV28 to TRBJ1-2; 7 bases match TRBD1. CDR1 and CDR2 (germline): MDHEN, SYDVKM. The CDR3 covers 14 residues. After removal of 5 bases from V and 2 bases from J, the junction contained 5 bases not matched to a gene. In nucleotides, the CDR3 is TGTGCCAGCAGTACACAGACAGGGAACTATGGCTACACCTTC. Residues: CASSTQTGNYGYTF.

The rearrangement joins TRBV19 to TRBJ1-2; D is possibly TRBD1 (6 bases). Germline V gene sequence: CDR1 LNHDA, CDR2 SQIVND (reference sequence). Trimming took off 1 base at V and 6 bases at J, with 12 bases between the two ends. The CDR3 has 14 residues. The CDR3 DNA is TGTGCCAGTAGTATAGCACAGGGACGGAATGGCTACACCTTC. Translated: CASSIAQGRNGYTF.

The J gene is TRBJ1-1, the V gene TRBV5-1; D unresolved. V dropped 0 bases and J dropped 1 base, with 13 bases sitting between them. CDR1 SGHRS and CDR2 YFSETQ come from the germline V gene. This CDR3 is 16 amino acids long. CDR3 nucleotides: TGCGCCAGCAGCTTGGGTTGGTCTACAGAGAACACTGAAGCTTTCTTT. This sequence encodes CASSLGWSTENTEAFF.

J is TRBJ1-2 and V is TRBV6-6; TRBD1 is a possible D gene (5 bases). The CDR3 spans 12 residues. V gave up 5 bases and J gave up 6 bases, with 10 bases separating them. CDR1 MNHNY and CDR2 SVGAGI come from the germline V gene (reference sequence). The CDR3 nucleotides read TGTGCCAGCAGTCAACGGGGGGATGGCTACACCTTC. Protein: CASSQRGDGYTF.

The rearrangement joins TRBV19 to TRBJ2-1; 8 bases map to TRBD2. With V trimmed by 6 bases and J by 1 base, 5 bases remained unmatched. The CDR3 is made up of 15 amino acids. CDR1 and CDR2 (germline): LNHDA, SQIVND (reference sequence). The CDR3: CASRLGGASYNEQFF. CDR3 in DNA: TGTGCCAGTAGACTCGGGGGGGCTTCCTACAATGAGCAGTTCTTC.